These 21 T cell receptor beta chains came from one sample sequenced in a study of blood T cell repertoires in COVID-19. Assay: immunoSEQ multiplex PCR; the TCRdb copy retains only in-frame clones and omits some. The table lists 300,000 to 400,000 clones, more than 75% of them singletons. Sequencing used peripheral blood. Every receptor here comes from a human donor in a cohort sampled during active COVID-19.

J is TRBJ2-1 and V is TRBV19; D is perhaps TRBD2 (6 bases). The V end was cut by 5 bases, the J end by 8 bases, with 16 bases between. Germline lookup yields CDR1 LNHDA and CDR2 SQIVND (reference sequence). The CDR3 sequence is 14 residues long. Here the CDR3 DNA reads TGTGCCAGTAGTTTGGGCGGGAAGGTGGATGAGCAGTTCTTC. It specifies CASSLGGKVDEQFF.

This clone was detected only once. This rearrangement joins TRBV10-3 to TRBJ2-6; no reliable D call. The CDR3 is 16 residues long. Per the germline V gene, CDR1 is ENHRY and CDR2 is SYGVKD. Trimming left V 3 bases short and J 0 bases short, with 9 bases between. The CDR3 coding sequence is TGTGCCATCAGTGACCAAATTAGCTCTGGGGCCAACGTCCTGACTTTC. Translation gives CAISDQISSGANVLTF.

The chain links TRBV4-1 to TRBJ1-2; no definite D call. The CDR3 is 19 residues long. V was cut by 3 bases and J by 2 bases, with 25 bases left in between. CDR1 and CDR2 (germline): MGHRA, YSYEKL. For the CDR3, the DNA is TGCGCCAGCAGCCACTTATCAGCCTACGGGGAGACTAAAAACTATGGCTACACCTTC. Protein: CASSHLSAYGETKNYGYTF.

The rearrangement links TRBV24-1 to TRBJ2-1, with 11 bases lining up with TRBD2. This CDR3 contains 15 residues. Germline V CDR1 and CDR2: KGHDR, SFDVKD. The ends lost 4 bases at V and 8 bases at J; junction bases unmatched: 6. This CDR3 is CATSEPLAGGYEQFF. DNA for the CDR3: TGTGCCACCAGTGAGCCGCTAGCGGGAGGCTATGAGCAGTTCTTC.

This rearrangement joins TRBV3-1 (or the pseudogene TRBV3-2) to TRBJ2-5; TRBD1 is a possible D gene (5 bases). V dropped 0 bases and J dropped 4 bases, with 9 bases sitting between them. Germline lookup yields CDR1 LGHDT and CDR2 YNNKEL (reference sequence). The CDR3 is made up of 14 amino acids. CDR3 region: CASSQDGRGETQYF. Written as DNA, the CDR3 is TGTGCCAGCAGCCAAGATGGTAGGGGAGAGACCCAGTACTTC.

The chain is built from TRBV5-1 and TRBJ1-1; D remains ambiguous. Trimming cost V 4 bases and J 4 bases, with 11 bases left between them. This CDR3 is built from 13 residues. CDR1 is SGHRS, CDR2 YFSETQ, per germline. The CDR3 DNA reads TGCGCCAGCAGCAGAGAGGGTGGCACTGAAGCTTTCTTT. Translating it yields CASSREGGTEAFF.

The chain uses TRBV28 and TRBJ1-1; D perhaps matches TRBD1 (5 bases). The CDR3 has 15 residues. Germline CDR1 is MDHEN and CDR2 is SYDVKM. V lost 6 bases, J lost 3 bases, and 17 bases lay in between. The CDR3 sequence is CASRFLRGADTEAFF. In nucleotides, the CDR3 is TGTGCCAGCAGGTTCCTCCGTGGGGCGGACACTGAAGCTTTCTTT.

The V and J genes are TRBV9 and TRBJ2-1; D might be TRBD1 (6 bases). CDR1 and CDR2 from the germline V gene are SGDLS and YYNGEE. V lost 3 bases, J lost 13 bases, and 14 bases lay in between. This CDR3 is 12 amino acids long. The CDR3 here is CASSGRQDLQFF. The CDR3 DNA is TGTGCCAGCAGCGGAAGACAGGACCTACAGTTCTTC.

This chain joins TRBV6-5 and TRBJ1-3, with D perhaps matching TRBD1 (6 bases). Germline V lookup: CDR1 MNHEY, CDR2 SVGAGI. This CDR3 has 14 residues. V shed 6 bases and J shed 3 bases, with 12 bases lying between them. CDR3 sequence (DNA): TGTGCCAGCAGCCGGGACACCCATGGAAACACCATATATTTT. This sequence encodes CASSRDTHGNTIYF.

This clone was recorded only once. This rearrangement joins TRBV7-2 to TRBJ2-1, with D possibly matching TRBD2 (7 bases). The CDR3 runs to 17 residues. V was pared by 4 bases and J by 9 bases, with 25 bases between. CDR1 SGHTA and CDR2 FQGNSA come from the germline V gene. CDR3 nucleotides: TGTGCCAGCAGCTACACCTTAGGAGGGGGAGGGCCGGGTGAGCAGTTCTTC. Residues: CASSYTLGGGGPGEQFF.

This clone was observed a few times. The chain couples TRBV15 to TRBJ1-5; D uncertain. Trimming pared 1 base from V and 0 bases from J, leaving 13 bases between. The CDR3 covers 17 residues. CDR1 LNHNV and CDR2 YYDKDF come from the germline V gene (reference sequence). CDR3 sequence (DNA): TGTGCCACCAGCAGAGCCATACACCCAATTAGCAATCAGCCCCAGCATTTT. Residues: CATSRAIHPISNQPQHF.

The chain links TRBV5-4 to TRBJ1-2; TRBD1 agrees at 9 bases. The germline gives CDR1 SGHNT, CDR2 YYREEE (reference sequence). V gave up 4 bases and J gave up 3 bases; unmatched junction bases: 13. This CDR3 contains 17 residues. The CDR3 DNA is TGTGCCAGCAGCACCCCGCTTCGACAGGGGGGGGACTATGGCTACACCTTC. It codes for CASSTPLRQGGDYGYTF. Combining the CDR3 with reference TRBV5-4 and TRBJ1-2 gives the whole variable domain ETGVTQSPTHLIKTRGQQVTLRCSSQSGHNTVSWYQQALGQGPQFIFQYYREEENGRGNFPPRFSGLQFPNYSSELNVNALELDDSALYLCASSTPLRQGGDYGYTFGSGTRLTVV.

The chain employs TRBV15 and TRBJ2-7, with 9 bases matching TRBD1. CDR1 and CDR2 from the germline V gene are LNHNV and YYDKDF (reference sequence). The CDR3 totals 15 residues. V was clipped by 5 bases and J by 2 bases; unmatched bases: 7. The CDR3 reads CATSGGTGRAYEQYF. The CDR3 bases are TGTGCCACCAGCGGGGGGACAGGGAGAGCCTACGAGCAGTACTTC.

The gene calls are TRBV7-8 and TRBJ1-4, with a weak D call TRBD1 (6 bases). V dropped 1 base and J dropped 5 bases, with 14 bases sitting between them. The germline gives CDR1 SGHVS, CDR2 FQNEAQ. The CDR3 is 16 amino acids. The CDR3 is CASSLDQGWGNEKLFF. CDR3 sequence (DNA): TGTGCCAGCAGCTTAGATCAGGGGTGGGGGAATGAAAAACTGTTTTTT.

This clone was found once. CDR3 DNA: TGTGCCAGCAGCCAAGTTCCCCCCGAGGCCTACAATGAGCAGTTCTTC. It is translated as CASSQVPPEAYNEQFF. The rearrangement links TRBV3-1 (or the pseudogene TRBV3-2) to TRBJ2-1, with no clear D. Germline CDR1 LGHDT, CDR2 YNNKEL (reference sequence). The V end was cut by 1 base, the J end by 2 bases, with 12 bases between. The CDR3 has 16 amino acids.

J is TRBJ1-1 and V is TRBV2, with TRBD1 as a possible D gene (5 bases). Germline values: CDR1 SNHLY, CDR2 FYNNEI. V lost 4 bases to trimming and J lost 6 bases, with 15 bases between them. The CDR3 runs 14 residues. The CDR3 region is CASSGGMGGAEAFF. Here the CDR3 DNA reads TGTGCCAGCAGTGGAGGCATGGGGGGGGCTGAAGCTTTCTTT.

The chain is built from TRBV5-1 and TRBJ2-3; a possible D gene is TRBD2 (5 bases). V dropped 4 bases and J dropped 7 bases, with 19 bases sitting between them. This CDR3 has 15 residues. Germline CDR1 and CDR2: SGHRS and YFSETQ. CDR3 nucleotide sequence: TGCGCCAGCAGCCTCGGACTGGGTGGGGTAAATACGCAGTATTTT. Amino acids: CASSLGLGGVNTQYF.

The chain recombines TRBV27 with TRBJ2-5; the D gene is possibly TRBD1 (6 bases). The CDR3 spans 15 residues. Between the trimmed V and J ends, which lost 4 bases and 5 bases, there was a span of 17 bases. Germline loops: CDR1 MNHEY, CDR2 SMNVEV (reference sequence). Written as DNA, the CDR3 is TGTGCCAGCAGTTCGCACAGGGTTGGCGAGGAGACCCAGTACTTC. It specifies CASSSHRVGEETQYF.

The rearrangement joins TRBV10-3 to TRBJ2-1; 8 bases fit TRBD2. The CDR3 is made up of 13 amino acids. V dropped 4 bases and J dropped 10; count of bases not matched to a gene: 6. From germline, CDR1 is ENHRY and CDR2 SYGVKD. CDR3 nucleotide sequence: TGTGCCATCAGTGGGCCCGTAGCGGGAGAGCAGTTCTTC. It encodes CAISGPVAGEQFF.

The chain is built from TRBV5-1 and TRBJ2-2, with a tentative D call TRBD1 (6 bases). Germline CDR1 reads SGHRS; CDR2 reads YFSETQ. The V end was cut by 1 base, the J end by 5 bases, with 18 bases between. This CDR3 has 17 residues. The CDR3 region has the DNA TGCGCCAGCAGCTTGTTCGCAGGGGCGGATGTGACCGGGGAGCTGTTTTTT. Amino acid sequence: CASSLFAGADVTGELFF.

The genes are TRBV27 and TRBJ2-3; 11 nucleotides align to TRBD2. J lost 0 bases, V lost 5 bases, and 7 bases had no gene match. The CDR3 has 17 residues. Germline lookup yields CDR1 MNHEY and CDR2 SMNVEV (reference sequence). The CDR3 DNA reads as TGTGCCAGCAGTCGAGCACTAGCGGGAGTTAGCACAGATACGCAGTATTTT. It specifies CASSRALAGVSTDTQYF.